These T cell receptor beta chains were read from a single sample in a study of blood T cell repertoires in COVID-19. The repertoire was sequenced with immunoSEQ multiplex PCR; TCRdb's copy has only in-frame clones and lacks some. This table has roughly 120,000 clones, about 74% appearing once. Sequenced material: peripheral blood. The receptors originated from a man aged 80 or over with COVID-19, enrolled during active disease. Both conserved end residues are part of each CDR3.

TRBV6-5,CASSYVTSGGTHEQYF
TRBV9,CASSPGGPLGEQFF
TRBV10-3,CAISEQGQRYTYEQYF
TRBV7-2,CASSLRQADTQYF
TRBV19,CASSIHGGVPQPQHF
TRBV6-5,CASSRSWTDTQYF
TRBV4-3,CASSQAAIRDSYNEQFF
TRBV28,CASSPIDRGYQPQHF
TRBV28,CASRKRLAGTDTQYF
TRBV15,CATSADDRYGDEQYF
TRBV28,CASSGAAGELFF
TRBV6-2/TRBV6-3,CASSNSGDIETQYF
TRBV27,CASSLSGGKNQPQHF
TRBV28,CASSIAGNGQPQHF
TRBV5-1,CASSLATYDTGELFF
TRBV28,CASSLSGQGGQPQHF
TRBV2,CASSLRTSVTDTQYF
TRBV7-3,CASKGPAGRRAKNIQYF
TRBV7-9,CASSFQGRDGYTF
TRBV11-2,CASSLNRLVFYNEQFF
TRBV5-1,CASDRGLGNEQFF